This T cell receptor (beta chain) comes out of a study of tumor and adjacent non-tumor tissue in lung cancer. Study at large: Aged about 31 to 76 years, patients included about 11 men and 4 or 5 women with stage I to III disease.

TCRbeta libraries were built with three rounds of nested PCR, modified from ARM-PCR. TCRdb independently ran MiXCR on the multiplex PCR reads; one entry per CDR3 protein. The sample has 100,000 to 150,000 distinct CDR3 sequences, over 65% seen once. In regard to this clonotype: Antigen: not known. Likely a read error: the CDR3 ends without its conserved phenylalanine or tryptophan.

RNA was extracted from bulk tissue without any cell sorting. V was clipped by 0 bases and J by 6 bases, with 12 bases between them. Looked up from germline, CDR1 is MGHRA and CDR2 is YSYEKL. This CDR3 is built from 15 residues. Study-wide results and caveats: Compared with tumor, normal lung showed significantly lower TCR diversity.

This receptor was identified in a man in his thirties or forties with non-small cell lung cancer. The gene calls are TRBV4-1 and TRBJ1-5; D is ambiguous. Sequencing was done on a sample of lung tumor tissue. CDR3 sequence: CASSQEAKEGQPQHI. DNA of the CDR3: TGCGCCAGCAGCCAAGAGGCCAAAGAAGGTCAGCCCCAGCATATT.